This T cell receptor (beta chain) was recorded in a study of T cells in localized non-small cell lung cancer (dated by TCRdb to the early 2020s). General notes on the study: T cell repertoires of approximately 250 early-stage NSCLC patients were analyzed, with tumors being compared against uninvolved tumor-adjacent lungs. The mean age of the NSCLC patients was under 70 years, with 120 to 150 men and around 100 women. The cohort was made up of 200 to 250 treatment-naive NSCLC patients whose localized lung tumors had been resected.

At diagnosis, tumor, uninvolved tumor-adjacent lung and peripheral blood were collected and then preserved as a mix of FFPE and fresh-frozen material. From the cysteine through the phenylalanine, the CDR3 covers 15 amino acids. Only CDR3 DNA is held: 45 bases, read in frame from base 1. The germline V gene sets CDR1 to KGHSH and CDR2 to LQKENI. V and J are truncated by 2 bases and 9 bases respectively, leaving an intervening sequence of 17 bases. What the research found in general, with its limitations: Because of the exploratory design, TCR variables were selected using unadjusted p-values without false-discovery rate correction. Because multi-region tumor sequencing was not performed, intratumor heterogeneity could not be ruled out. A median of roughly 50 of the top 100 tumor clones turned up in the paired uninvolved adjacent lung, and 25 to 35 of those clones also ranked among the top 100 of that same adjacent lung. Uninvolved tumor-adjacent lung showed the highest T cell clonality, higher than tumor, which suggests more focused antigenic responses in the adjacent lung. Higher blood T cell density associated with longer overall survival, while higher adjacent-lung clonality associated with shorter survival.

The immunoSEQ Assay was used to sequence TCR beta CDR3 regions from DNA. On the study's bioinformatics: T cell density was computed as TCR beta template counts normalized to usable DNA estimated by amplifying housekeeping genes. Richness was estimated with the preseqR package, extrapolating to 400,000 templates for PBMC samples and 120,000 templates for tissue samples. Clonality was calculated as one minus Pielou's evenness. Differential abundance testing on productive amino-acid clonotypes, with a minimum total count of 5 and an alpha of 0.1, was used to identify tissue-enriched TCRs. The Jaccard Index and the Morisita Overlap Index were used to quantify repertoire overlap between compartments. TCR beta CDR3s were clustered by GLIPH together with public tetramer-defined viral CDR3s, and at least three viral sequences plus V-gene enrichment were required for viral motifs. TCRdb's version of the immuneACCESS table is confined to in-frame rearrangements and falls short of the full clone set. An unresolved V gene accounts for under half of the shortfall where checked; the remainder is of unknown origin. V and J calls and clone size follow that table, whereas D and trimming were derived from the DNA. In this sample the table shows about 11,000 clones, roughly 27% of which occur a single time. The leading ten clones occupy roughly 5.2% of the sample.

Of note for this clone: Its cognate antigen has yet to be identified. No much larger clone exists at a distance of one base, and base qualities are not known.

The sequence links TRBV18 to TRBJ2-1, and TRBD2 may be the D gene, going by 5 matching bases. The receptor's source is a man between 40 and 70 years old with stage I lung adenocarcinoma. Sequences were derived from lung tumor tissue, sampled before any cancer treatment. The nucleotide sequence reads TGTGCCAGCTCACCAGGGAGCCCGGCGGGTAGTGAGCAGTTCTTC. Translation gives CASSPGSPAGSEQFF.